The 2 T cell receptor beta chains reported below all come from one sample, sequenced in a study of identifying expanded T cells in peripheral blood. The method was immunoSEQ multiplex PCR; TCRdb's version includes in-frame clones alone and lacks a portion of them. This table holds tens of thousands of clones, around 90% found once. The sample comprised blood. These receptors were obtained from a person aged 18 to 75 in good health.

The rearrangement joins TRBV29-1 to TRBJ2-1; the D gene is possibly TRBD1 (6 bases). This CDR3 is 15 amino acids long. Germline assignment: CDR1 SQVTM and CDR2 ANQGSEA. With 4 bases removed from V and 0 bases from J, the gap between germline ends came to 13 bases. CDR3 protein: CSVGGRDNSYNEQFF. CDR3 nucleotide sequence: TGCAGCGTTGGGGGCCGGGACAACTCCTACAATGAGCAGTTCTTC.

The V and J genes are TRBV5-4 and TRBJ1-2; 7 bases fit TRBD1. The ends lost 0 bases at V and 6 bases at J; junction bases unmatched: 5. CDR1 and CDR2 from the germline V gene are SGHNT and YYREEE (reference sequence). The CDR3 length is 14 residues. The CDR3 spells CASSLAGTAHGYTF. The CDR3 DNA is TGTGCCAGCAGCTTGGCCGGGACAGCTCATGGCTACACCTTC. The complete variable domain, with remaining parts taken from reference TRBV5-4 and TRBJ1-2, reads ETGVTQSPTHLIKTRGQQVTLRCSSQSGHNTVSWYQQALGQGPQFIFQYYREEENGRGNFPPRFSGLQFPNYSSELNVNALELDDSALYLCASSLAGTAHGYTFGSGTRLTVV.